The 28 T cell receptor beta chains listed next were all sequenced from one sample in a study of T cell repertoires in cytomegalovirus infection (dated 2019 in TCRdb). Their specific antigens are unknown. For sequencing, an Illumina HiSeq 1500 was employed. Through fastp at Q25 and MiXCR, TCRdb rebuilt clones from the public reads, retaining in-frame beta chains. Identical CDR3 proteins give one entry, which carries the most common genes and DNA. The sample contains approximately 390,000 distinct CDR3 sequences, about 32% of them found a single time. Together, the top ten hold approximately 15% of the sample. The sample's treatment or condition label, in plain terms: in vitro stimulation with specific CMV peptide epitopes to enrich CMV-specific T cells. This sample comprised cultured PBMCs, obtained from culture after CMV antigen stimulation. Source of these receptors: a human donor in good health (CMV status not recorded). Some clones in this sample may be carry-over from other donors' samples.

This clonotype is medium-sized in the sample. The CDR3: CASSPGQVADTQYF. The CDR3 DNA follows: TGTGCCAGCAGTCCAGGCCAAGTAGCAGATACGCAGTATTTT. V and J are TRBV12-3 or TRBV12-4 and TRBJ2-3; D is ambiguous. The CDR3 sequence is 14 residues long. V was trimmed by 5 bases and J by 4 bases, leaving 13 bases between them.

The J gene is TRBJ2-1, the V gene TRBV20-1, with D maybe TRBD2 (5 bases). Trimming cost V 0 bases and J 3 bases, with 15 bases left between them. This CDR3 is built from 16 residues. Per germline, CDR1 DFQATT and CDR2 SNEGSKA (reference sequence). The CDR3 loop reads CSARDSDRKYYNEQFF. The CDR3 DNA reads as TGCAGTGCTAGAGATAGCGACCGTAAGTACTACAATGAGCAGTTCTTC.

In its sample, this clonotype was seen a few times. The chain links TRBV9 to TRBJ2-3, with a weak D call TRBD2 (6 bases). The V gene's germline CDR1 is SGDLS and CDR2 YYNGEE. Trimming left V 3 bases short and J 1 base short, with 12 bases between. This CDR3 region has 15 residues. CDR3 coding DNA: TGTGCCAGCAGCGCCCTAGCGAGCGGCACAGATACGCAGTATTTT. Translation gives CASSALASGTDTQYF.

J is TRBJ1-2 and V is TRBV28; D perhaps matches TRBD1 (5 bases). Germline-derived CDR1 and CDR2 are MDHEN and SYDVKM. V lost 5 bases, J lost 0 bases, and 13 bases lay in between. The CDR3 is made up of 15 amino acids. This chain's CDR3 is CASSKIGTANYGYTF. For the CDR3, the DNA is TGTGCCAGCAGTAAAATCGGGACGGCTAACTATGGCTACACCTTC.

This clonotype has just a few counts. The J gene is TRBJ2-1, the V gene TRBV7-6; 7 bases are shared with TRBD2. Germline V gene data show CDR1 as SGHVS and CDR2 as FNYEAQ. J was trimmed by 0 bases and V by 0 bases; bases with no gene match: 2. The CDR3 is made up of 16 amino acids. CDR3 residues: CASSLAPSGSYNEQFF. CDR3 DNA: TGTGCCAGCAGCTTAGCGCCTAGCGGCTCCTACAATGAGCAGTTCTTC.

The chain recombines TRBV10-3 with TRBJ1-1; 10 bases line up with TRBD1. V shed 6 bases, J shed 5 bases, and the junction held 3 bases outside the gene matches. This CDR3 comprises 13 residues. Germline V gene data show CDR1 as ENHRY and CDR2 as SYGVKD. This CDR3 reads CAISGTGETEAFF. The CDR3 DNA reads TGTGCCATCAGCGGGACAGGGGAAACTGAAGCTTTCTTT.

For this clonotype: This could be a read error, since a much larger clone is one nucleotide away. V is TRBV7-8 and J is TRBJ2-1; D call uncertain. In germline, CDR1 is SGHVS, CDR2 FQNEAQ. The CDR3 runs 15 residues. Between the trimmed V and J ends, which lost 3 bases and 8 bases, there was a span of 17 bases. CDR3: CASSFFSRSADEQFF. CDR3 DNA sequence: TGTGCCAGCAGCTTCTTTAGCAGGAGTGCGGATGAGCAGTTCTTC.

This clonotype was picked up a small number of times. The V call is TRBV27, the J call TRBJ1-1; D may be TRBD1 (5 bases). V was cut by 4 bases and J by 1 base, with 13 bases left in between. Germline V CDR1 and CDR2: MNHEY, SMNVEV (reference sequence). CDR3 length: 15 amino acids. CDR3 coding DNA: TGTGCCAGCAGTTCCCTCTCCACAGGGAACACTGAAGCTTTCTTT. Amino acids: CASSSLSTGNTEAFF.

This clonotype was seen only a few times. The V call is TRBV20-1, the J call TRBJ2-3, with 8 bases matching TRBD2. Germline V gives CDR1 DFQATT, CDR2 SNEGSKA (reference sequence). The CDR3 extends over 14 amino acids. V was clipped by 0 bases and J by 4 bases; unmatched bases: 3. CDR3: CSARDLAGADTQYF. The CDR3 DNA reads as TGCAGTGCTAGAGATCTAGCGGGCGCAGATACGCAGTATTTT.

This clonotype was counted between two and nine times. The rearrangement links TRBV4-1 to TRBJ2-1; tentatively, D is TRBD1 (6 bases). Germline assignment: CDR1 MGHRA and CDR2 YSYEKL. The germline V and J ends were trimmed by 4 bases and 3 bases, with 10 bases remaining between them. The CDR3 sequence is 14 residues long. The CDR3 nucleotides read TGCGCCAGCAGCCCGACAGGACGCTACAATGAGCAGTTCTTC. Translated: CASSPTGRYNEQFF.

This chain joins TRBV6-1 and TRBJ1-3; 9 bases fit TRBD1. Trimming removed 6 bases from V and 4 bases from J; junction bases left unmatched: 4. Looked up from germline, CDR1 is MNHNS and CDR2 is SASEGT. The CDR3 has 14 amino acids. The DNA of the CDR3 is TGTGCCAGCAGGAACAGGGGGCACGGAAACACCATATATTTT. It yields the protein CASRNRGHGNTIYF.

The V and J genes are TRBV7-8 and TRBJ1-5, with TRBD1 matching over 9 bases. The germline V gene encodes CDR1 SGHVS and CDR2 FQNEAQ. This CDR3 has 17 amino acids. Trimming removed 3 bases from V and 6 bases from J; junction bases left unmatched: 12. The CDR3 DNA reads as TGTGCCAGCAGCTTCTATACTGGGACAGGGCTAAGTCAGCCCCAGCATTTT. Translating gives CASSFYTGTGLSQPQHF.

This clonotype was seen just once. The V gene is TRBV7-8, the J gene TRBJ2-1, with D unclear. Trimming removed 7 bases from V and 1 base from J, with 8 bases in between. The CDR3 spans 13 residues. Germline CDR1 SGHVS, CDR2 FQNEAQ. The CDR3 is CASTQRSYNEQFF. CDR3 DNA sequence: TGTGCCAGCACCCAGCGTTCCTACAATGAGCAGTTCTTC.

This clonotype was counted a few times. This chain connects TRBV4-3 to TRBJ1-2; 7 bases agree with TRBD1. V was pared by 4 bases and J by 8 bases, with 10 bases of the junction left unmatched. This CDR3 contains 14 residues. Germline loops: CDR1 LGHNA, CDR2 YSLEER. The CDR3 sequence: CASSLGRQGGGYTF. The CDR3 coding sequence is TGCGCCAGCAGCCTCGGGAGACAGGGCGGAGGCTACACCTTC.

This clonotype was seen more than once but under ten times. V and J are TRBV4-3 and TRBJ1-2; the match to TRBD1 covers 7 bases. The V and J ends lost 3 bases and 8 bases, in that order; junction bases with no gene match: 9. CDR1 is LGHNA, CDR2 YSLEER, per germline. This CDR3 has 14 residues. CDR3 bases: TGCGCCAGCAGCCAGTCACAGGGGCCCCGCGGCTACACCTTC. Its translation is CASSQSQGPRGYTF.

At least ten counts were recorded for this clonotype. The chain uses TRBV7-2 and TRBJ2-7; 8 nucleotides match TRBD2. V was pared by 1 base and J by 0 bases, with 2 bases of the junction left unmatched. The germline CDR1 and CDR2 sequences are SGHTA and FQGNSA. This CDR3 is built from 15 residues. Written as DNA, the CDR3 is TGTGCCAGCAGCTTAGGGAGCGGGAGCTCCTACGAGCAGTACTTC. Protein sequence: CASSLGSGSSYEQYF.

This clonotype was counted a few times. This sequence joins TRBV5-4 and TRBJ2-3; TRBD2 matches at 12 bases. V trimming: 0 bases; J trimming: 6 bases; junction bases outside the gene matches: 11. The germline CDR1 and CDR2 sequences are SGHNT and YYREEE (reference sequence). The CDR3 totals 18 residues. The DNA of the CDR3 is TGTGCCAGCAGCTTGGATCGGGCTAGCGGGAGGGCCGCGGATACGCAGTATTTT. Encoded protein: CASSLDRASGRAADTQYF.

This clonotype was counted ten times or more. The rearrangement uses TRBV7-6 and TRBJ2-1; D possibly corresponds to TRBD2 (6 bases). Trimming shortened V by 1 base and J by 8 bases, and 15 bases separated the two germline ends. The CDR3 covers 15 residues. Looked up from germline, CDR1 is SGHVS and CDR2 is FNYEAQ. The CDR3 reads CASSLEIAVGDEQFF. For the CDR3, the DNA is TGTGCCAGCAGCTTAGAGATAGCGGTCGGGGATGAGCAGTTCTTC.

This clonotype was counted a few times. V and J are TRBV7-9 and TRBJ1-2, with a weak D call TRBD1 (5 bases). Germline CDR1 and CDR2: SEHNR and FQNEAQ (reference sequence). This CDR3 has 13 amino acids. Trimming took off 7 bases at V and 5 bases at J, with 14 bases between the two ends. CDR3 in amino acids: CASTQMDTYGYTF. As DNA, the CDR3 is TGTGCCAGCACCCAAATGGACACATATGGCTACACCTTC.

J is TRBJ1-2 and V is TRBV20-1; 7 bases map to TRBD1. The CDR3 extends over 13 amino acids. Trimming at V came to 0 bases and at J to 8 bases, leaving 6 bases not matched to a gene. Germline V gene sequence: CDR1 DFQATT, CDR2 SNEGSKA (reference sequence). CDR3 in DNA: TGCAGTGCTAGAGAGACAGGGAATGGGGGCTACACCTTC. Translated, it gives CSARETGNGGYTF.

V gene TRBV4-2 combines with J gene TRBJ2-7; 7 nucleotides match TRBD2. CDR1 is LGHNA, CDR2 YNFKEQ, per germline. This CDR3 spans 14 amino acids. Trimming removed 4 bases from V and 6 bases from J; junction bases left unmatched: 9. The CDR3 region is CASSREGYDIEQYF. CDR3 sequence (DNA): TGTGCCAGCAGCCGGGAGGGCTACGATATCGAGCAGTACTTC.

The table lists this clonotype with many counts. V is TRBV7-3 and J is TRBJ2-1, with D possibly TRBD2 on 5 matching bases. The CDR3 sequence is 17 residues long. V was cut by 1 base and J by 3 bases, with 16 bases left in between. Germline V gene sequence: CDR1 SGHTA, CDR2 FQGTGA. CDR3 nucleotides: TGTGCCAGCAGCTTAAGGGAGTCGGCGGCAAGCTACAATGAGCAGTTCTTC. It encodes CASSLRESAASYNEQFF. The full variable domain, completed using reference TRBV7-3 and TRBJ2-1, is GAGVSQTPSNKVTEKGKYVELRCDPISGHTALYWYRQSLGQGPEFLIYFQGTGAADDSGLPNDRFFAVRPEGSVSTLKIQRTERGDSAVYLCASSLRESAASYNEQFFGPGTRLTVL.

This clonotype was counted between two and nine times. The chain recombines TRBV2 with TRBJ2-3; a weak D match, TRBD2 (5 bases). The V and J ends lost 5 bases and 2 bases respectively, with 11 bases between them. Germline loops: CDR1 SNHLY, CDR2 FYNNEI. The CDR3 is made up of 14 amino acids. The chain's CDR3 is CASSPGIFTDTQYF. The CDR3 region has the DNA TGTGCCAGCAGTCCGGGAATTTTCACAGATACGCAGTATTTT.

This chain uses TRBV15 with TRBJ1-1; perhaps TRBD1 as D (5 bases). Germline-derived CDR1 and CDR2 are LNHNV and YYDKDF (reference sequence). Trimming stripped 0 bases from V and 5 bases from J, with 19 bases between. The CDR3 has 17 amino acids. CDR3 loop: CATSRDRGGGSATEAFF. The CDR3 DNA follows: TGTGCCACCAGCAGAGATCGGGGGGGGGGAAGCGCAACTGAAGCTTTCTTT.

This clonotype was observed a handful of times. The rearrangement links TRBV6-1 to TRBJ2-1, with D unclear. The germline CDR1 and CDR2 sequences are MNHNS and SASEGT. This CDR3 is built from 11 residues. Trimming took off 8 bases at V and 1 base at J, with 3 bases between the two ends. As DNA, the CDR3 is TGTGCCAGCGGGTCCTACAATGAGCAGTTCTTC. As protein: CASGSYNEQFF.

The table lists this clonotype with a count of one. CDR3 loop: CASSLDQSGDTQYF. CDR3 bases: TGTGCCAGCAGCCTTGACCAGTCGGGAGATACGCAGTATTTT. The V call is TRBV7-9, the J call TRBJ2-3; D is unresolved. CDR1 and CDR2 (germline): SEHNR, FQNEAQ (reference sequence). The CDR3 is made up of 14 amino acids. V was trimmed by 5 bases and J by 5 bases, leaving 14 bases between them.

This chain uses TRBV6-2 or TRBV6-3 with TRBJ1-2, with D possibly being TRBD1 (6 bases). This CDR3 comprises 16 residues. Germline CDR1 and CDR2: MNHEY and SVGEGT. Trimming removed 5 bases from V and 1 base from J, with 17 bases in between. As DNA, the CDR3 is TGTGCCAGCAGTCCACAGGGCCGGGGAGTTAACTATGGCTACACCTTC. This sequence encodes CASSPQGRGVNYGYTF.

This clonotype appeared a few times. The gene calls are TRBV6-8 and TRBJ2-2; the match to TRBD2 covers 11 bases. The CDR3 consists of 16 residues. The germline CDR1 and CDR2 sequences are MNHGY and SAAAGT. Trimming cost V 2 bases and J 4 bases; bases outside gene matches: 3. The chain's CDR3 is CASSYHSGRATGELFF. The CDR3 region has the DNA TGTGCCAGCAGTTACCATAGCGGGAGGGCCACCGGGGAGCTGTTTTTT.